This TCR beta chain came from a study of cytomegalovirus exposure and HLA in healthy donors. Study results and limitations: As was reported, the classifier diagnosed cytomegalovirus status with high specificity and sensitivity. The later analysis indicated that the majority of CMV-associated TCR beta chains appeared HLA-restricted.

There were likely unrecorded immune exposures, though donors were nominally healthy when sampled. The study ran its PCR with 60 Vbeta and 13 Jbeta primers. Profiled with immunoSEQ multiplex PCR; TCRdb holds only in-frame clones, not every one. This sample has fewer than 120,000 clones, with around 88% found just once. The germline V gene encodes CDR1 SEHNR and CDR2 FQNEAQ (reference sequence). The CDR3 spans 18 residues. The V gene end was trimmed by 5 bases and the J gene end by 6 bases; junction bases not matched to a gene: 16. To note about this clone: What it binds is unknown.

This TCR came from a man in his forties in good health and CMV-seronegative. Sequences were obtained from PBMCs. The chain links TRBV7-9 to TRBJ1-6, with 7 bases fitting TRBD1. For the CDR3, the DNA is TGTGCCAGCAGCCTATGGGAGAGAAACAGGGGACCTAATTCACCCCTCCACTTT. As protein: CASSLWERNRGPNSPLHF. Drawing the rest from reference TRBV7-9 and TRBJ1-6, the complete variable domain is DTGVSQNPRHKITKRGQNVTFRCDPISEHNRLYWYRQTLGQGPEFLTYFQNEAQLEKSRLLSDRFSAERPKGSFSTLEIQRTEQGDSAMYLCASSLWERNRGPNSPLHFGNGTRLTVT.